A selection of T cell receptor beta chains follows, all from one sample in a study of glioma-infiltrating T cells. TCRdb processed the multiplex PCR reads anew with MiXCR; each CDR3 protein has one entry. Of approximately 12,000 distinct CDR3 sequences in the sample, 26% were seen once. Sequencing was done on a sample of glioma tissue, nonneoplastic brain tissue, or PBMCs (not recorded which). The receptors were gathered from a human donor with low-grade glioma or glioblastoma, undergoing nonglioma brain surgery, or in good health (not recorded which). Both conserved end residues are part of each CDR3. The D gene is left open where the match is weak. Size is stated for part of the rows, as once, few or many counts, or as a class when the clone is expanded.

>TRBV20-1|NA|TRBJ1-1|many
CSAVRLGLTNTEAFF
TGCAGTGCTGTTCGACTGGGACTTACGAACACTGAAGCTTTCTTT
>TRBV27|NA|TRBJ2-7|many
CASRTRPNSYEQYF
TGTGCCAGCAGAACGAGACCCAACTCCTACGAGCAGTACTTC
>TRBV20-1|NA|TRBJ1-2|many
CSASHGGLIYGYTF
TGCAGTGCTTCCCATGGGGGGCTTATCTATGGCTACACCTTC
>TRBV7-9|TRBD2|TRBJ2-3|NA
CASSPDKRGVADTQYF
TGTGCCAGCAGCCCTGATAAGCGGGGCGTGGCAGATACGCAGTATTTT
>TRBV20-1|NA|TRBJ2-1|many
CSARRVSNEQFF
TGCAGTGCCAGACGTGTCTCCAATGAGCAGTTCTTC
>TRBV7-9|NA|TRBJ1-1|many
CASSSTGFRVFTEAFF
TGTGCCAGCAGCTCAACAGGGTTTCGGGTCTTCACTGAAGCTTTCTTT
>TRBV20-1|NA|TRBJ2-3|medium-sized
CSAAGTSRGPTDTQYF
TGCAGTGCTGCCGGGACTTCTAGAGGGCCCACAGATACGCAGTATTTT
>TRBV3-1|NA|TRBJ1-2|NA
CASSQAADTYGYTF
TGTGCCAGCAGCCAAGCCGCGGATACCTATGGCTACACCTTC
>TRBV20-1|NA|TRBJ1-2|many
CSASGGLQVDLGGYTF
TGCAGTGCTAGTGGGGGGTTACAGGTAGATTTAGGGGGCTACACCTTC
>TRBV4-1|TRBD1|TRBJ1-2|NA
CASSQVGQGNYGYTF
TGCGCCAGCAGCCAGGTGGGACAGGGGAACTATGGCTACACCTTC
>TRBV10-3|TRBD1|TRBJ1-5|NA
CARKNGAGGQPQHF
TGTGCCAGAAAAAACGGGGCAGGGGGTCAGCCCCAGCATTTT
>TRBV10-2|TRBD2|TRBJ2-1|few
CASSEILAGGGWNEQFF
TGCGCCAGCAGTGAAATCCTAGCGGGTGGCGGTTGGAATGAGCAGTTCTTC
>TRBV19|NA|TRBJ2-3|many
CASSGLSSTDTQYF
TGTGCCAGTAGTGGGCTGTCAAGCACAGATACGCAGTATTTT
>TRBV7-2|NA|TRBJ1-1|few
CASRGDPRNTEAFF
TGTGCCAGCAGGGGGGACCCTAGGAACACTGAAGCTTTCTTT
>TRBV3-1|NA|TRBJ2-1|NA
CASSQGGGTVEFF
TGTGCCAGCAGCCAAGGAGGGGGTACGGTGGAGTTCTTC
>TRBV6-1|NA|TRBJ2-7|many
CASSFSVSSYEQYF
TGTGCCAGCAGTTTTAGCGTTAGCTCCTACGAGCAGTACTTC
>TRBV6-1|TRBD1|TRBJ2-7|many
CASLDRLYEQYF
TGTGCCAGCCTGGACAGGCTCTACGAGCAGTACTTC
>TRBV28|TRBD1|TRBJ2-2|NA
CATKTPGTGLIGELFF
TGTGCCACCAAAACACCCGGGACAGGGTTAATCGGGGAGCTGTTTTTT
>TRBV10-2|TRBD2|TRBJ2-1|many
CASFGTSGYNEQFF
TGCGCCAGCTTTGGGACTAGCGGATACAATGAGCAGTTCTTC
>TRBV20-1|NA|TRBJ1-2|many
CSAGGSGYTF
TGCAGTGCTGGGGGGTCCGGCTACACCTTC
>TRBV12-3/TRBV12-4|TRBD2|TRBJ2-3|NA
CASKESGSDTQYF
TGTGCCAGCAAGGAGAGCGGGAGTGATACGCAGTATTTT
>TRBV12-3/TRBV12-4|NA|TRBJ2-5|medium-sized
CASSLWRQTQYF
TGTGCCAGCAGTTTATGGCGGCAGACCCAGTACTTC
>TRBV3-1|NA|TRBJ1-1|few
CASSQVAVAEAFF
TGTGCCAGCAGCCAAGTTGCGGTGGCTGAAGCTTTCTTT
>TRBV20-1|NA|TRBJ2-1|many
CSAFPNNYNEQFF
TGCAGTGCTTTCCCCAATAATTACAATGAGCAGTTCTTC
>TRBV12-3/TRBV12-4|NA|TRBJ2-1|few
CASSSQEDNEQFF
TGTGCCAGCAGTTCTCAGGAGGACAATGAGCAGTTCTTC
>TRBV27|NA|TRBJ2-3|NA
CASSPSGVEQYF
TGTGCCAGCAGCCCCTCAGGGGTTGAGCAGTATTTT
>TRBV9|TRBD2|TRBJ2-1|NA
CASSERRLAMNNEQFF
TGTGCCAGCAGCGAAAGACGACTAGCGATGAACAATGAGCAGTTCTTC
>TRBV3-1|NA|TRBJ1-2|many
CASSQSWGYGYTF
TGTGCCAGCAGCCAATCCTGGGGCTATGGCTACACCTTC
>TRBV4-1|NA|TRBJ2-7|NA
CASSPRLPPFLAQGYEQYF
TGCGCCAGCAGCCCGAGACTCCCCCCCTTTCTAGCCCAAGGCTACGAGCAGTACTTC
>TRBV24-1|NA|TRBJ2-3|many
CATSAGLTDTQYF
TGTGCCACCTCTGCGGGACTCACAGATACGCAGTATTTT
>TRBV11-2|NA|TRBJ1-2|few
CASSLVAAYGYTF
TGTGCCAGCAGCTTAGTAGCAGCCTATGGCTACACCTTC
>TRBV19|NA|TRBJ1-1|few
CASLPTGLNTEAFF
TGTGCCAGCCTCCCGACGGGATTGAACACTGAAGCTTTCTTT
>TRBV6-1|NA|TRBJ2-1|many
CASSEEKATSYNEQFF
TGTGCCAGCAGTGAAGAAAAGGCTACCTCCTACAATGAGCAGTTCTTC
>TRBV3-1|NA|TRBJ2-7|many
CASSQVRSSYEQYF
TGTGCCAGCAGCCAAGTCAGGAGCTCCTACGAGCAGTACTTC
>TRBV4-1|NA|TRBJ1-5|NA
CASSHDRGGVRNQPQHF
TGCGCCAGCAGCCACGATAGAGGGGGAGTGCGCAATCAGCCCCAGCATTTT
>TRBV5-1|NA|TRBJ1-1|NA
CASSESGWNEAFF
TGCGCCAGCAGCGAGTCGGGGTGGAATGAAGCTTTCTTT
>TRBV6-1|NA|TRBJ1-1|medium-sized
CASSVRWSGRDTEAFF
TGTGCCAGCAGTGTCAGATGGTCAGGGAGAGACACTGAAGCTTTCTTT
>TRBV20-1|NA|TRBJ1-3|NA
CSARLQGRVSGNTIYF
TGCAGTGCTAGATTGCAGGGTAGAGTCTCTGGAAACACCATATATTTT
>TRBV7-9|NA|TRBJ1-2|NA
CASSYQTSFYGYTF
TGTGCCAGCAGCTACCAGACATCCTTCTATGGCTACACCTTC
>TRBV7-9|TRBD1|TRBJ1-5|NA
CASSLDGFVQGVNQPQHF
TGTGCCAGCAGCTTAGACGGTTTTGTCCAGGGGGTGAATCAGCCCCAGCATTTT
>TRBV12-3/TRBV12-4|TRBD2|TRBJ2-5|few
CASRPGTRGATQYF
TGTGCCAGCAGACCCGGGACTAGAGGAGCTACCCAGTACTTC
>TRBV20-1|TRBD2|TRBJ2-1|many
CSGTSGRGANEQFF
TGCAGTGGGACTAGCGGGAGGGGGGCCAATGAGCAGTTCTTC
>TRBV2|NA|TRBJ2-7|few
CASSEGVRRTYEQYF
TGTGCCAGCAGTGAAGGGGTACGGAGAACCTACGAGCAGTACTTC
>TRBV6-4|TRBD1|TRBJ1-4|few
CASSDGQGAEKLFF
TGTGCCAGCAGTGACGGACAGGGGGCTGAAAAACTGTTTTTT
>TRBV2|NA|TRBJ2-5|few
CASSQQVQESQYF
TGTGCCAGCAGTCAACAGGTCCAAGAGAGCCAGTACTTC
>TRBV12-3/TRBV12-4|NA|TRBJ1-1|NA
CASSPPSGEENTEAFF
TGTGCCAGCAGCCCCCCCTCGGGAGAGGAGAACACTGAAGCTTTCTTT
>TRBV10-3|TRBD1|TRBJ1-3|many
CAISANRDRASGNTIYF
TGTGCCATCAGTGCCAACCGGGACAGAGCCTCTGGAAACACCATATATTTT
>TRBV6-4|TRBD2|TRBJ2-3|NA
CASSNSLAGGPDTQYF
TGTGCCAGCAGTAACTCACTAGCGGGAGGGCCAGATACGCAGTATTTT
>TRBV2|NA|TRBJ2-7|NA
CASKATEDAGYEQYF
TGTGCCAGCAAGGCTACGGAGGATGCGGGCTACGAGCAGTACTTC
>TRBV6-1|TRBD1|TRBJ1-5|many
CASSEKGEGGGQPQHF
TGTGCCAGCAGTGAAAAAGGAGAAGGGGGCGGTCAGCCCCAGCATTTT
>TRBV11-2|NA|TRBJ2-7|NA
CASSLNPSEILYEQYF
TGTGCCAGCAGCTTAAACCCTAGCGAAATACTCTACGAGCAGTACTTC
>TRBV5-1|TRBD1|TRBJ1-1|few
CASSPLPGTGGTEAFF
TGCGCCAGCAGCCCACTACCTGGGACAGGGGGCACTGAAGCTTTCTTT
>TRBV7-8|NA|TRBJ2-3|NA
CASPPGGPTVTDTQYF
TGTGCCAGCCCCCCCGGGGGCCCGACCGTAACAGATACGCAGTATTTT